The clone carrying this TCR beta chain was seen just once. The V and J ends lost 0 bases and 5 bases, in that order; junction bases with no gene match: 7. CDR1 and CDR2 (germline): SEHNR, FQNEAQ (reference sequence). This CDR3 spans 16 amino acids. Libraries were prepared by immunoSEQ multiplex PCR; TCRdb keeps only in-frame clonotypes and omits some of them. The sample yields fewer than 45,000 clones, 70% seen once. The data derive from a study of cytotoxic CD8 clonotypes in ibrutinib-treated CLL. The sample here was PBMCs, taken at disease progression, from a patient treated with ibrutinib. The chain links TRBV7-9 to TRBJ1-1; 9 bases match TRBD1. The receptor was isolated from a human donor with chronic lymphocytic leukemia. CDR3: CASSLALTGGKTEAFF. The CDR3 bases are TGTGCCAGCAGCTTAGCTCTCACAGGGGGCAAAACTGAAGCTTTCTTT.